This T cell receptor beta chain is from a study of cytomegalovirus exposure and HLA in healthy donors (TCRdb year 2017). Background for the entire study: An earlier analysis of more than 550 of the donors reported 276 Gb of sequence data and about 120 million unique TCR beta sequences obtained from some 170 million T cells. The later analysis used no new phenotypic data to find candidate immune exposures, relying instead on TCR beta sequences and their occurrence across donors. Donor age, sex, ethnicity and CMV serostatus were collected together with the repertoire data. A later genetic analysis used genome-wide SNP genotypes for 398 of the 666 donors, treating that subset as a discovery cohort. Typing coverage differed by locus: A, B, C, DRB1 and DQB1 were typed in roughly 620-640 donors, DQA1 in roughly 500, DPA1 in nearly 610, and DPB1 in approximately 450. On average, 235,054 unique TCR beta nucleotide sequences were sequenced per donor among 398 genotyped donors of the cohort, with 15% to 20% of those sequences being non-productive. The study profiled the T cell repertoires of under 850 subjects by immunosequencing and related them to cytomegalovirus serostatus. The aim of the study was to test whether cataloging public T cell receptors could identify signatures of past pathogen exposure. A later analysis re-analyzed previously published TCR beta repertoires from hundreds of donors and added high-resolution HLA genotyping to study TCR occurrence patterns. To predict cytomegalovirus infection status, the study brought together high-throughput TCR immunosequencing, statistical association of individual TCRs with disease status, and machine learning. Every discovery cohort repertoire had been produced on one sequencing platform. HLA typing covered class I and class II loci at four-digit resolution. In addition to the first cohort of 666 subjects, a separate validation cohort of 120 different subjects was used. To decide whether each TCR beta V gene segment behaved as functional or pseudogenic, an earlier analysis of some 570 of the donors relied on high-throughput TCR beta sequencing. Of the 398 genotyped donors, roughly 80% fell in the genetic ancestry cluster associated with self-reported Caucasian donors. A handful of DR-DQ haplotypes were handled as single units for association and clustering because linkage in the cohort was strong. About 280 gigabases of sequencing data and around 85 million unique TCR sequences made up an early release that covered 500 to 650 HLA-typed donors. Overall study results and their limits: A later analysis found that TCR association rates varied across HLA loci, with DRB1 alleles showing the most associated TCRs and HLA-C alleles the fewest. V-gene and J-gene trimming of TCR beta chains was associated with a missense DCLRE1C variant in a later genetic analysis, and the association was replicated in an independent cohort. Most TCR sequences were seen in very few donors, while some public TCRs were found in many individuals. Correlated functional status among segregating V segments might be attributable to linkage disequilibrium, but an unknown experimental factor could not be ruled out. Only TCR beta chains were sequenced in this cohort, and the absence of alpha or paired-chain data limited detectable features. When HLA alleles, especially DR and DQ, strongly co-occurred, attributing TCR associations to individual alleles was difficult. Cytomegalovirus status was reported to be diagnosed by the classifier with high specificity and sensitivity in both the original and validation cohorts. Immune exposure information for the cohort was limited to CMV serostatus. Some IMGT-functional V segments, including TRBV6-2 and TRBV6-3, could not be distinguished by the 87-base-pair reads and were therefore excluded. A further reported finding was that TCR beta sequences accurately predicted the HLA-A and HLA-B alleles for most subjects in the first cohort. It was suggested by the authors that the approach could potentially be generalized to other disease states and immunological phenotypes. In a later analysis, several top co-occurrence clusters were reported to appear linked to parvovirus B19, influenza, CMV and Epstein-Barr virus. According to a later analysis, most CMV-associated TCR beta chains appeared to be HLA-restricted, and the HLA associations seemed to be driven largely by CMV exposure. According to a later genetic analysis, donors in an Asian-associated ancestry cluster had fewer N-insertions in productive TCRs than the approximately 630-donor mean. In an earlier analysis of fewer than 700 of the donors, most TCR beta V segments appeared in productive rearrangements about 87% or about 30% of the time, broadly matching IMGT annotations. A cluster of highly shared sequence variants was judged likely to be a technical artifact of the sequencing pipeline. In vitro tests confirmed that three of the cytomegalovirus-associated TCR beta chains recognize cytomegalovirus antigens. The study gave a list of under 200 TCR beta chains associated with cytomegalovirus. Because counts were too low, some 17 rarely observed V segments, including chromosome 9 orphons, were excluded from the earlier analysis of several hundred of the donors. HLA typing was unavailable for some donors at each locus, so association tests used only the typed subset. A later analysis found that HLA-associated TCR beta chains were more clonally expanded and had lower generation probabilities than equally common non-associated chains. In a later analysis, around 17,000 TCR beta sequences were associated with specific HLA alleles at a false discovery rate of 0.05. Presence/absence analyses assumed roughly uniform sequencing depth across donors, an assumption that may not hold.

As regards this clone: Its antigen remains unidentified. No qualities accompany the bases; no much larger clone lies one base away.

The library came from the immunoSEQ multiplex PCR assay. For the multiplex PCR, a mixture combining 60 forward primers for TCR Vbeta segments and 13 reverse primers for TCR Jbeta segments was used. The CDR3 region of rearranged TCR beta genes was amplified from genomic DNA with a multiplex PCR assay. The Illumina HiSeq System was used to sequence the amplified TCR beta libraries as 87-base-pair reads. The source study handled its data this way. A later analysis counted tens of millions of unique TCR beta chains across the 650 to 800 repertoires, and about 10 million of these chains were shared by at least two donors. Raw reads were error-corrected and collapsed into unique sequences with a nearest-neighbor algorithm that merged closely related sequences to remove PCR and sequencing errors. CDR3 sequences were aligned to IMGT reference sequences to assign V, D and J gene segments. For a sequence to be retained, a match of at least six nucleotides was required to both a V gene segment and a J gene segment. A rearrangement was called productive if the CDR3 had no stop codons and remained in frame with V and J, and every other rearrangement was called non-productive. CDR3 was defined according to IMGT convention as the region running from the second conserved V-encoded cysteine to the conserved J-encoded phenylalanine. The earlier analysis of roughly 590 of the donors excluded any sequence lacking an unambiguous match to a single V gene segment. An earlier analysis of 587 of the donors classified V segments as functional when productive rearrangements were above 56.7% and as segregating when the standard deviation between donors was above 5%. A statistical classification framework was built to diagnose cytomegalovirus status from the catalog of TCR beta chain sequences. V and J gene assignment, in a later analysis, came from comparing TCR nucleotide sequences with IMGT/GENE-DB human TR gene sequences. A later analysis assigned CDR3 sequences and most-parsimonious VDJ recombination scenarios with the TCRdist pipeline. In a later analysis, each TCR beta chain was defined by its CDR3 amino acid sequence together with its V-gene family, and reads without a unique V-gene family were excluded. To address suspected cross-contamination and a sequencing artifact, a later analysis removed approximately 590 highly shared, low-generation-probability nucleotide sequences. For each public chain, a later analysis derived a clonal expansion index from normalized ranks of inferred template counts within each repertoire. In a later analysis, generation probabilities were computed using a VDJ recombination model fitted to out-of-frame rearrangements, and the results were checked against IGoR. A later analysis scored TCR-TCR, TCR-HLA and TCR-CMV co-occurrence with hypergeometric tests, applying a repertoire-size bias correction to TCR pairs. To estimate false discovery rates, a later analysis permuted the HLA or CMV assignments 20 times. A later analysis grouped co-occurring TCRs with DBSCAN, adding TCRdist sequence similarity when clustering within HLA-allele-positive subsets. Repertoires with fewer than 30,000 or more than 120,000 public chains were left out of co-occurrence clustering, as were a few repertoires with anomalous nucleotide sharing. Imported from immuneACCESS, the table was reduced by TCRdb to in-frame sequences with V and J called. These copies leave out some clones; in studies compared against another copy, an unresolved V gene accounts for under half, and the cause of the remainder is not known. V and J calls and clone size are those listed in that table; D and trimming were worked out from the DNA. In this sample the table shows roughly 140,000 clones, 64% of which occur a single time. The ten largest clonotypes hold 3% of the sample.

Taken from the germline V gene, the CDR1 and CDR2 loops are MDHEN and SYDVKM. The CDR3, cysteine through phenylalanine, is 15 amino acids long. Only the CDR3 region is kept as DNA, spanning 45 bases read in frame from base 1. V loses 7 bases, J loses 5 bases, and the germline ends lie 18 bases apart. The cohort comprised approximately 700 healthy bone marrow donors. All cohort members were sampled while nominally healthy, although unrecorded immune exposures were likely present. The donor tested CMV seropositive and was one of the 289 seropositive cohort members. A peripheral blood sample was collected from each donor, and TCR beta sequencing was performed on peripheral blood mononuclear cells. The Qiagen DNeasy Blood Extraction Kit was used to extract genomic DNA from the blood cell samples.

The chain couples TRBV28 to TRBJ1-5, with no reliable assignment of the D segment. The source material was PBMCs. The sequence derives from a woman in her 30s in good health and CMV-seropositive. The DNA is TGTGCCAGCACTCCCTCGGTGGCAGGTGATCAGCCCCAGCATTTT. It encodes CASTPSVAGDQPQHF.